This TCR beta chain comes out of a study of blood T cell repertoires in COVID-19. Turning to the study itself: Whether acute or convalescent, the COVID-19 samples came from the United States, Italy and Spain. T cells, B-cell-depleted T cells, or PBMCs supplied cDNA or gDNA.

In this sample, this clone turned up a few times. Germline values: CDR1 SGHDN, CDR2 FVKESK. V was trimmed by 0 bases and J by 0 bases, leaving 12 bases between them. The length of the CDR3 is 16 residues. Enrollment of patients from Seattle took place during active infection, with longitudinal follow-up. In the authors' methods: Using reference gene primer amplification, nucleated cell counts were estimated. Using immunoSEQ multiplex PCR, the repertoire was profiled, and TCRdb retains in-frame clones only, with some absent. V and J calls and clone size follow that table, whereas D and trimming were derived from the DNA. The table has approximately 460,000 clones, nearly 90% seen once.

Sequences were obtained from peripheral blood. J is TRBJ2-7 and V is TRBV14; D might be TRBD2 (6 bases). The TCR originated in a man younger than 30 with COVID-19, enrolled during active disease. The CDR3 protein is CASSQDAGIPSYEQYF. For the CDR3, the DNA is TGTGCCAGCAGCCAAGATGCGGGAATCCCCTCCTACGAGCAGTACTTC.